These 10 T cell receptor beta chains originate from one sample sequenced in a study of blood T cells in healthy people across ages. The authors ran a second PCR of about 6 to 11 cycles using a sample-barcoded 5' primer and a J-beta primer mix. MiXCR, run by TCRdb on the 5' RACE reads, gives a single entry per CDR3 protein. Among about 1.5 million distinct CDR3 sequences, around 40% were seen once, and the ten largest hold approximately 4%. The sequencing input was blood. The receptors come from a woman younger than 35 in good health.

Details on this clonotype: Sequence at one end of the junction differs from germline and may be a read error. CDR3 protein: CANSQSGTLTNEKLFF. DNA of the CDR3: TGCGCCAACAGCCAGTCCGGGACCTTAACTAATGAAAAACTGTTTTTT. This sequence joins TRBV4-1 and TRBJ1-4, with a possible D match to TRBD1 (5 bases). The germline V gene has CDR1 MGHRA and CDR2 YSYEKL. The CDR3 spans 16 residues.

In its sample, this clonotype was seen many times. The rearrangement joins TRBV25-1 to TRBJ2-3; 8 bases match TRBD1. The CDR3 runs 15 residues. The germline V gene has CDR1 MGHDK and CDR2 SYGVNS. V trimming: 3 bases; J trimming: 0 bases; junction bases outside the gene matches: 2. CDR3: CASSERQGSTDTQYF. CDR3 coding DNA: TGTGCCAGCAGTGAGAGACAGGGGAGCACAGATACGCAGTATTTT.

This rearrangement joins TRBV5-5 to TRBJ1-6; D gene unclear. Germline V gives CDR1 SGHKS, CDR2 YYEKEE (reference sequence). Trimming shortened V by 0 bases and J by 2 bases, and 12 bases separated the two germline ends. The CDR3 runs to 17 residues. In nucleotides, the CDR3 is TGTGCCAGCAGCTTGGGGGGAAGTATCGCCTATAATTCACCCCTCCACTTT. It is translated as CASSLGGSIAYNSPLHF.

DNA of the CDR3: TGCAGCGTTGAAGGACCGCAGAGGGGAACTGAAGCTTTCTTT. Its translation is CSVEGPQRGTEAFF. The J gene is TRBJ1-1, the V gene TRBV29-1; tentative D call: TRBD1 (5 bases). Germline V gene sequence: CDR1 SQVTM, CDR2 ANQGSEA. V was shortened by 1 base and J by 5 bases, with 14 bases between the two germline ends. The CDR3 spans 14 residues.

The chain has TRBV18 and TRBJ1-2; TRBD1 might be the D (6 bases). The CDR3 spans 15 residues. With 4 bases removed from V and 6 bases from J, the gap between germline ends came to 18 bases. Germline V gives CDR1 KGHSH, CDR2 LQKENI. This CDR3 is CASSLSRTVSDGYTF. In DNA form, the CDR3 reads TGTGCCAGCTCACTATCTCGGACAGTTTCCGATGGCTACACCTTC.

The V and J genes are TRBV3-1 and TRBJ2-7; unclear D gene. This CDR3 comprises 14 residues. Looked up from germline, CDR1 is LGHDT and CDR2 is YNNKEL (reference sequence). With 0 bases removed from V and 7 bases from J, the gap between germline ends came to 13 bases. In DNA form, the CDR3 reads TGTGCCAGCAGCCAAGACACTCCCCTGGGTGAGCAGTACTTC. This encodes CASSQDTPLGEQYF.

In its sample, this clonotype was seen a few times. The genes are TRBV27 and TRBJ2-4; tentative D call: TRBD1 (6 bases). Germline V gene data show CDR1 as MNHEY and CDR2 as SMNVEV (reference sequence). There are 15 residues in the CDR3. Between the trimmed V and J ends, which lost 5 bases and 3 bases, there was a span of 14 bases. The CDR3 DNA reads TGTGCCAGCAGTGAGGAACAGGGCTTCAAAAACATTCAGTACTTC. Its protein is CASSEEQGFKNIQYF.

This rearrangement joins TRBV12-3 or TRBV12-4 to TRBJ2-7, with TRBD1 matching 8 bases. The CDR3 spans 17 residues. Trimming cost V 3 bases and J 1 base; bases outside gene matches: 11. CDR3 in amino acids: CASSFTSGGLRSYEQYF. The CDR3, as DNA: TGTGCCAGCAGTTTCACGTCAGGGGGCTTAAGGTCCTACGAGCAGTACTTC.

The V and J genes are TRBV15 and TRBJ1-2; D gene uncertain. Germline loops: CDR1 LNHNV, CDR2 YYDKDF (reference sequence). V was shortened by 1 base and J by 8 bases, with 11 bases between the two germline ends. This CDR3 is 13 amino acids long. The chain's CDR3 is CATSRGASGGYTF. The CDR3 region has the DNA TGTGCCACCAGCAGAGGGGCATCTGGCGGCTACACCTTC. Full variable domain (outside the CDR3, taken from reference TRBV15 and TRBJ1-2): DAMVIQNPRYQVTQFGKPVTLSCSQTLNHNVMYWYQQKSSQAPKLLFHYYDKDFNNEADTPDNFQSRRPNTSFCFLDIRSPGLGDTAMYLCATSRGASGGYTFGSGTRLTVV.

V gene TRBV5-1 combines with J gene TRBJ1-1, with 11 bases matching TRBD1. With 3 bases clipped from V and 3 bases from J, the junction kept 4 bases outside the gene matches. The CDR3 spans 15 residues. The germline gives CDR1 SGHRS, CDR2 YFSETQ. CDR3 in DNA: TGCGCCAGCAGCTCACAGGACAGGGGGCACACTGAAGCTTTCTTT. Its protein product is CASSSQDRGHTEAFF.